The present T cell receptor beta chain was sequenced within a study of blood T cell repertoires in COVID-19 (dated by TCRdb to about 2020). About the full investigation: Recovered participants in ImmuneRACE Cohort 3 were defined as having two consecutive negative NP/OP PCR tests, clearance from a healthcare professional, or resolution of symptoms. Samples were obtained from the ongoing ImmuneRACE study (first 160 participants) and from 1,000 to 1,500 subjects provided by 6 global collaborators. Collaborator samples came from the United States, Italy and Spain and covered acute and convalescent phases of COVID-19. Where available, HLA class I and class II types were obtained from metadata supplied by the sample provider rather than from assay-based typing. The repertoires were made available in a free public database intended to serve as a resource for research on the immune response to SARS-CoV-2. The material from the prospective study consisted of cDNA or gDNA derived from T cells, B-cell-depleted T cells, or PBMCs. The sample metadata nearly always contained a de-identified subject ID, COVID-19 status, age in years and sex. Deeply sampled blood TCRbeta repertoires from subjects exposed to, actively infected with, or recovered from COVID-19 were included in the dataset.

Broad study findings and their caveats: The amount of clinical and demographic metadata varied by source and participant and was provided uncurated.

Participants in the prospective study were aged about 18 to 89 years, lived in under 30 United States geographic areas, and enrolled through a virtual design. To assign participants to cohorts, the prospective study relied on clinical history that participants themselves reported in a screening survey and a study questionnaire. In the prospective study, mobile phlebotomists collected whole blood, serum and a nasopharyngeal or oropharyngeal swab from each participant. Prospective study participants could optionally give additional blood draws and questionnaires over a roughly 2-month period. Before DNA extraction, blood samples from the prospective study were shipped at room temperature or frozen. TCRbeta CDR3 regions were amplified from genomic DNA by means of the immunoSEQ Assay, a bias-controlled multiplex PCR. The authors' analysis ran thus. Within the assay, amplification of reference gene primers was used to estimate how many nucleated cells each sample contained. Sequence reads were collapsed and filtered to measure the absolute abundance of every unique TCRbeta CDR3 rearrangement. For each sample, productive Simpson clonality was calculated by taking the square root of Simpson's diversity index across productive rearrangements. This immuneACCESS table, as held by TCRdb, lists in-frame sequences with V and J called but not all clones. Of the missing ones, under half trace to an unresolved V gene in checked studies; the others have no known cause. D and trimming were read from the DNA, whereas the V and J calls and clone size are those reported in that table. This sample gives 330,000 or so clones in total; roughly 86% of them show up just once. The ten largest clones add up to approximately 1.9% of the sample.

Its CDR3 holds 14 amino acids, cysteine through phenylalanine. Only CDR3 DNA remains: 42 bases, in frame from the first base. The germline V gene supplies CDR1 MNHEY and CDR2 SVGAGI. Trimming removed 5 bases from V and 7 bases from J; the gene matches leave 6 bases unexplained. This clone was observed a single time. What this receptor recognizes is not known. No base-level quality is on record; no much larger clone is a single base apart. Sample: PBMCs or T cells enriched from blood (not recorded which). The clonotype comes from a man between 40 and 49 years old in a cohort exposed to, infected with or recovered from COVID-19 (not recorded which). Recombination connected TRBV6-5 to TRBJ1-2; a stretch of 11 junction bases matches TRBD1. The DNA reads as follows: TGTGCCAGCAGTCTAACCGGGACAGGGGGTGGCTACACCTTC. Translated, it gives CASSLTGTGGGYTF.